This T cell receptor (beta chain) is from a study of vaccination and CD4 T cells after COVID-19. Study details: Convalescent donors were composed of six males and four females, of whom two were Hispanic. Once diagnosed, patients had post-COVID samples drawn a median about 100 days later (range 35 to 161). The peptides that stimulated the cells were overlapping spike peptides from SARS-CoV-2, HCoV-NL63, HCoV-OC43 and HCoV-229E. Study-wide findings and caveats: Convalescent patients displayed spike mono-reactivity in 304 of 307 vaccine-specific clones.

Notes on this clonotype: Its specificity is unknown.

This CDR3 contains 17 residues. Germline CDR1 reads SGHRS; CDR2 reads YFSETQ. Between the trimmed V and J ends, which lost 2 bases and 6 bases, there was a span of 24 bases. Treatment: roughly 10-day PBMC culture with coronavirus spike peptide pools or control peptides (ViraFEST assay). The Oncomine TCR Beta short-read assay generated sequence data from the DNA of cultured CD4+ T cells. A single record per CDR3 protein comes from TCRdb applying MiXCR to the PCR reads. The sample contains fewer than 13,000 distinct CDR3 sequences, around two fifths of which appear only once. The sequence was obtained from a human donor who had recovered from COVID-19. The source material was CD4+ T cells from blood, cultured in vitro. The gene calls are TRBV5-1 and TRBJ2-7, with D perhaps assigned TRBD1 or TRBD2 (5 bases each). The CDR3 nucleotides are TGCGCCAGCAGCTTAGAGGGTCAGGGAAGCCGTACTGCCGAGCAGTACTTC. Protein product: CASSLEGQGSRTAEQYF.